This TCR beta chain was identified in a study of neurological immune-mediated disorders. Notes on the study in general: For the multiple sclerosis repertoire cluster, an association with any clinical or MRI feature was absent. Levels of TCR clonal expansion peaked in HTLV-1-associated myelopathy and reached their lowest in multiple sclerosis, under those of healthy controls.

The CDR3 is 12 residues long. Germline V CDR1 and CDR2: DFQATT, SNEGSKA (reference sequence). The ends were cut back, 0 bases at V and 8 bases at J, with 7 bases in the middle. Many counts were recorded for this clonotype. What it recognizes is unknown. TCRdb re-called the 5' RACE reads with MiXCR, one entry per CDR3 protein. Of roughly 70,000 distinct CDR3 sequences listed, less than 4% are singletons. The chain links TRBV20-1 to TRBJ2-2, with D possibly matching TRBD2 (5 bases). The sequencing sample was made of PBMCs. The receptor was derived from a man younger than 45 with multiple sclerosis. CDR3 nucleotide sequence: TGCAGTGCTAGAGATCGAGGGGGGGAGCTGTTTTTT. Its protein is CSARDRGGELFF.